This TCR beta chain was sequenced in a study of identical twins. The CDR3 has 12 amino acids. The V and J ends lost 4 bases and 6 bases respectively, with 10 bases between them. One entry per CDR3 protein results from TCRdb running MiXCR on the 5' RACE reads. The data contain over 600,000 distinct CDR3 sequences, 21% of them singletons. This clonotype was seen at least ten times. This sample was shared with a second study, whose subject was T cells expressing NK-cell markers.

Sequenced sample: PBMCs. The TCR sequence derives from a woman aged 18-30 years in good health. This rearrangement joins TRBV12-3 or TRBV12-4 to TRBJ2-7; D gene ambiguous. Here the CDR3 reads CASSSPPSEQYF. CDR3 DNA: TGTGCCAGCAGTTCCCCTCCCAGCGAGCAGTACTTC.